The rows below give T cell receptor beta chains drawn from one sample of a study of cytotoxic CD8 clonotypes in ibrutinib-treated CLL. Using immunoSEQ multiplex PCR, the repertoire was profiled, and TCRdb retains in-frame clones only, with some absent. The sample carries nearly 300,000 clones, approximately 79% recorded once. Sample: PBMCs, taken at disease progression, from a patient treated with ibrutinib. These receptors were collected from a human donor with chronic lymphocytic leukemia. Each CDR3 is given with its conserved first and last residue. Each record gives: D gene, J gene, clone size, V gene, CDR3 protein, CDR3 DNA. A D gene is named only where the DNA matches it firmly. A clone size is listed for some rows: how often the clone was seen (once, few, many), or a class if it is expanded.

d_gene: -
j_gene: TRBJ2-1
abundance: -
v_gene: TRBV4-3
CDR3aa: CASSQVSGFRGPEQFF
CDR3nt: TGCGCCAGCAGCCAGGTTTCGGGATTCCGAGGCCCTGAGCAGTTCTTC

d_gene: TRBD1
j_gene: TRBJ1-3
abundance: -
v_gene: TRBV19
CDR3aa: CASSMGQPGNTIYF
CDR3nt: TGTGCCAGTAGTATGGGACAGCCTGGAAACACCATATATTTT

d_gene: -
j_gene: TRBJ2-7
abundance: -
v_gene: TRBV9
CDR3aa: CASSKGDYEQYF
CDR3nt: TGTGCCAGCAGCAAGGGAGACTACGAGCAGTACTTC

d_gene: -
j_gene: TRBJ2-7
abundance: -
v_gene: TRBV4-1
CDR3aa: CASSSNHVGEQYF
CDR3nt: TGCGCCAGCAGCTCGAACCACGTAGGCGAGCAGTACTTC

d_gene: -
j_gene: TRBJ2-3
abundance: few
v_gene: TRBV15
CDR3aa: CATSSGLPDTDTQYF
CDR3nt: TGTGCCACCAGCAGCGGACTGCCGGACACAGATACGCAGTATTTT

d_gene: TRBD2
j_gene: TRBJ2-3
abundance: -
v_gene: TRBV7-3
CDR3aa: CASSLGLAADTQYF
CDR3nt: TGTGCCAGCAGCTTAGGGCTAGCGGCAGATACGCAGTATTTT

d_gene: -
j_gene: TRBJ2-5
abundance: -
v_gene: TRBV4-1
CDR3aa: CASSRWLQETQYF
CDR3nt: TGCGCCAGCAGCCGATGGCTCCAAGAGACCCAGTACTTC

d_gene: TRBD1
j_gene: TRBJ2-7
abundance: -
v_gene: TRBV14
CDR3aa: CASSLQGYEQYF
CDR3nt: TGTGCCAGCAGCCTACAGGGGTACGAGCAGTACTTC

d_gene: -
j_gene: TRBJ1-2
abundance: -
v_gene: TRBV28
CDR3aa: CASSLPARGGYTF
CDR3nt: TGTGCCAGCAGTTTACCCGCCCGGGGCGGCTACACCTTC

d_gene: TRBD1
j_gene: TRBJ2-1
abundance: -
v_gene: TRBV7-9
CDR3aa: CASSLRQGGQNEQFF
CDR3nt: TGTGCCAGCAGCTTAAGACAGGGTGGTCAGAATGAGCAGTTCTTC

d_gene: -
j_gene: TRBJ2-3
abundance: -
v_gene: TRBV13
CDR3aa: CASSRGGVPTDTQYF
CDR3nt: TGTGCCAGCAGCCGAGGGGGGGTACCCACAGATACGCAGTATTTT

d_gene: -
j_gene: TRBJ2-6
abundance: -
v_gene: TRBV6-1
CDR3aa: CASGQTGANVLTF
CDR3nt: TGTGCCAGCGGGCAAACTGGGGCCAACGTCCTGACTTTC

d_gene: TRBD2
j_gene: TRBJ2-1
abundance: -
v_gene: TRBV2
CDR3aa: CASSEGLADSGFF
CDR3nt: TGTGCCAGCAGTGAAGGTCTAGCGGACTCGGGGTTCTTC

d_gene: TRBD1
j_gene: TRBJ1-4
abundance: -
v_gene: TRBV5-1
CDR3aa: CASSLYRPRTGLELFF
CDR3nt: TGCGCCAGCAGCTTGTACCGCCCCCGGACAGGCCTAGAACTGTTTTTT

d_gene: TRBD2
j_gene: TRBJ2-5
abundance: -
v_gene: TRBV23-1
CDR3aa: CASSQESGEQETQYF
CDR3nt: TGCGCCAGCAGCCAGGAAAGCGGGGAACAAGAGACCCAGTACTTC

d_gene: TRBD1
j_gene: TRBJ1-1
abundance: once
v_gene: TRBV5-6
CDR3aa: CASSFTGTGDTEAFF
CDR3nt: TGTGCCAGCAGCTTTACCGGGACAGGGGACACTGAAGCTTTCTTT

d_gene: -
j_gene: TRBJ1-3
abundance: -
v_gene: TRBV29-1
CDR3aa: CSVIRGPGNTIYF
CDR3nt: TGCAGCGTAATCAGGGGCCCTGGAAACACCATATATTTT

d_gene: TRBD1
j_gene: TRBJ1-4
abundance: -
v_gene: TRBV29-1
CDR3aa: CSVAGGAGEKLFF
CDR3nt: TGCAGCGTTGCAGGGGGCGCCGGAGAAAAACTGTTTTTT

d_gene: TRBD2
j_gene: TRBJ2-7
abundance: -
v_gene: TRBV27
CDR3aa: CASSFKPLLAGTREQYF
CDR3nt: TGTGCCAGCAGTTTTAAGCCCCTCCTAGCGGGGACCAGGGAGCAGTACTTC

d_gene: TRBD1
j_gene: TRBJ1-5
abundance: -
v_gene: TRBV7-8
CDR3aa: CASSARGLGQPQHF
CDR3nt: TGTGCCAGCAGCGCCAGGGGGCTCGGTCAGCCCCAGCATTTT

d_gene: -
j_gene: TRBJ2-7
abundance: -
v_gene: TRBV28
CDR3aa: CASSFDMGIEQYF
CDR3nt: TGTGCCAGCAGTTTTGACATGGGTATCGAGCAGTACTTC

d_gene: -
j_gene: TRBJ2-3
abundance: -
v_gene: TRBV7-2
CDR3aa: CASSLPTSRAQYF
CDR3nt: TGTGCCAGCAGCCTTCCCACTAGCCGGGCGCAGTATTTT

d_gene: -
j_gene: TRBJ1-1
abundance: -
v_gene: TRBV9
CDR3aa: CASSVVADQVAFF
CDR3nt: TGTGCCAGCAGCGTAGTGGCAGATCAGGTAGCTTTCTTT

d_gene: -
j_gene: TRBJ2-3
abundance: -
v_gene: TRBV9
CDR3aa: CASSPYQKADTQYF
CDR3nt: TGTGCCAGCAGTCCTTACCAGAAGGCAGATACGCAGTATTTT

d_gene: -
j_gene: TRBJ2-2
abundance: once
v_gene: TRBV5-8
CDR3aa: CASSHSRRWKLFF
CDR3nt: TGTGCCAGCAGTCATTCTCGGAGGTGGAAGCTGTTTTTT

d_gene: -
j_gene: TRBJ2-7
abundance: once
v_gene: TRBV19
CDR3aa: CASSIGPRDYEQYF
CDR3nt: TGTGCCAGTAGTATTGGACCCAGGGACTACGAGCAGTACTTC

d_gene: -
j_gene: TRBJ1-5
abundance: -
v_gene: TRBV28
CDR3aa: CASRPRGGGSAQPQHF
CDR3nt: TGTGCCAGCAGGCCACGAGGGGGGGGGAGCGCTCAGCCCCAGCATTTT

d_gene: TRBD1
j_gene: TRBJ1-1
abundance: -
v_gene: TRBV7-3
CDR3aa: CASSPQGQGLTEAFF
CDR3nt: TGTGCCAGCAGCCCCCAGGGACAGGGCCTCACTGAAGCTTTCTTT

d_gene: -
j_gene: TRBJ2-2
abundance: -
v_gene: TRBV9
CDR3aa: CASSVGGVNTGELFF
CDR3nt: TGTGCCAGCAGCGTAGGTGGAGTGAACACCGGGGAGCTGTTTTTT

d_gene: TRBD1
j_gene: TRBJ2-7
abundance: -
v_gene: TRBV4-1
CDR3aa: CASATGTSYEQYF
CDR3nt: TGCGCCAGCGCGACAGGGACGTCCTACGAGCAGTACTTC

d_gene: -
j_gene: TRBJ1-1
abundance: -
v_gene: TRBV29-1
CDR3aa: CSVSGPREAEAFF
CDR3nt: TGCAGCGTTTCGGGACCGAGGGAAGCTGAAGCTTTCTTT

d_gene: TRBD1
j_gene: TRBJ2-7
abundance: -
v_gene: TRBV27
CDR3aa: CASSLIWDRRYEQYF
CDR3nt: TGTGCCAGCAGTCTCATTTGGGACAGGCGCTACGAGCAGTACTTC

d_gene: TRBD2
j_gene: TRBJ2-7
abundance: -
v_gene: TRBV18
CDR3aa: CASSPTRGEGEQYF
CDR3nt: TGTGCCAGCTCGCCGACACGGGGGGAGGGAGAGCAGTACTTC

d_gene: -
j_gene: TRBJ2-3
abundance: few
v_gene: TRBV27
CDR3aa: CASSLWRRSTDTQYF
CDR3nt: TGTGCCAGCAGTTTATGGCGCAGAAGCACAGATACGCAGTATTTT

d_gene: TRBD2
j_gene: TRBJ2-1
abundance: -
v_gene: TRBV6-5
CDR3aa: CASSSGTSTNEQFF
CDR3nt: TGTGCCAGCAGTTCCGGGACTAGCACGAATGAGCAGTTCTTC

d_gene: -
j_gene: TRBJ1-2
abundance: -
v_gene: TRBV5-6
CDR3aa: CASSPVYTGGYTF
CDR3nt: TGTGCCAGCAGCCCTGTGTATACAGGAGGCTACACCTTC

d_gene: -
j_gene: TRBJ2-1
abundance: -
v_gene: TRBV29-1
CDR3aa: CSALQGNEQFF
CDR3nt: TGCAGCGCTTTACAGGGAAATGAGCAGTTCTTC

d_gene: -
j_gene: TRBJ2-1
abundance: once
v_gene: TRBV7-9
CDR3aa: CASSTTGTISNEQFF
CDR3nt: TGTGCCAGCAGCACTACCGGGACAATTTCCAATGAGCAGTTCTTC

d_gene: -
j_gene: TRBJ2-6
abundance: -
v_gene: TRBV11-2
CDR3aa: CASSRLPRGSGANVLTF
CDR3nt: TGTGCCAGCAGCCGATTGCCCAGGGGCTCTGGGGCCAACGTCCTGACTTTC

d_gene: TRBD1
j_gene: TRBJ1-2
abundance: -
v_gene: TRBV5-4
CDR3aa: CASSSSGTGGLVGYTF
CDR3nt: TGTGCCAGCAGCTCTTCCGGGACAGGGGGCTTAGTTGGCTACACCTTC

d_gene: -
j_gene: TRBJ1-5
abundance: -
v_gene: TRBV6-5
CDR3aa: CASSPPGVSNQPQHF
CDR3nt: TGTGCCAGCAGTCCCCCGGGGGTTAGCAATCAGCCCCAGCATTTT

d_gene: TRBD1
j_gene: TRBJ1-5
abundance: -
v_gene: TRBV2
CDR3aa: CASSRDRGSNQPQHF
CDR3nt: TGTGCCAGCAGCCGGGACAGGGGTAGCAATCAGCCCCAGCATTTT

d_gene: TRBD1
j_gene: TRBJ2-7
abundance: -
v_gene: TRBV13
CDR3aa: CASRRPGQGYEQYF
CDR3nt: TGTGCCAGCAGGCGACCAGGACAGGGCTACGAGCAGTACTTC

d_gene: -
j_gene: TRBJ2-2
abundance: -
v_gene: TRBV7-8
CDR3aa: CASSFRDGMNTGELFF
CDR3nt: TGTGCCAGCAGCTTCCGGGACGGCATGAACACCGGGGAGCTGTTTTTT

d_gene: -
j_gene: TRBJ2-5
abundance: -
v_gene: TRBV5-4
CDR3aa: CASSLVAKETQYF
CDR3nt: TGTGCCAGCAGCTTGGTCGCCAAAGAGACCCAGTACTTC

d_gene: TRBD1
j_gene: TRBJ2-7
abundance: -
v_gene: TRBV5-5
CDR3aa: CASSRTGVYEQYF
CDR3nt: TGTGCCAGCAGCCGGACAGGGGTCTACGAGCAGTACTTC

d_gene: -
j_gene: TRBJ2-2
abundance: -
v_gene: TRBV29-1
CDR3aa: CSAGIIPGELFF
CDR3nt: TGCAGCGCTGGGATTATCCCCGGGGAGCTGTTTTTT

d_gene: -
j_gene: TRBJ2-1
abundance: -
v_gene: TRBV28
CDR3aa: CASSTPSSYNEQFF
CDR3nt: TGTGCCAGCAGCACCCCCAGCTCCTACAATGAGCAGTTCTTC

d_gene: TRBD1
j_gene: TRBJ1-6
abundance: -
v_gene: TRBV4-1
CDR3aa: CASSHEPLGQGNNSPLHF
CDR3nt: TGCGCCAGCAGCCACGAACCCCTGGGACAGGGAAATAATTCACCCCTCCACTTT

d_gene: TRBD1
j_gene: TRBJ1-1
abundance: -
v_gene: TRBV7-9
CDR3aa: CASSSADRENTEAFF
CDR3nt: TGTGCCAGCAGCTCCGCAGACAGGGAGAACACTGAAGCTTTCTTT

d_gene: -
j_gene: TRBJ1-6
abundance: -
v_gene: TRBV2
CDR3aa: CASSEGRGYSPLHF
CDR3nt: TGTGCCAGCAGTGAAGGTAGGGGGTATTCACCCCTCCACTTT

d_gene: -
j_gene: TRBJ2-1
abundance: -
v_gene: TRBV19
CDR3aa: CASSIDGIRWDEQFF
CDR3nt: TGTGCCAGTAGTATCGATGGTATCAGGTGGGATGAGCAGTTCTTC

d_gene: -
j_gene: TRBJ2-2
abundance: -
v_gene: TRBV2
CDR3aa: CASNQRPNTGELFF
CDR3nt: TGTGCCAGCAATCAGCGGCCCAACACCGGGGAGCTGTTTTTT